The present T cell receptor beta chain was sequenced within a study of CD8 T cells in ankylosing spondylitis. The CDR3 runs to 14 residues. The V segment lost 1 base and the J segment 5 bases; nucleotides outside the gene matches: 5. Germline values: CDR1 SQVTM, CDR2 ANQGSEA. For this clonotype: Its antigen is not known.

Notes on the study in general: A motif in TCR beta, a set of roughly eight highly homologous variants, appeared characteristic of ankylosing spondylitis blood.

For TCR beta, libraries came from quantitative 5'-RACE with molecular barcodes. TCRdb called the 5' RACE reads again in MiXCR, with one record for every CDR3 protein. The sample includes some 130,000 distinct CDR3 sequences, approximately 10% of them seen just once. The clonotype was recovered from a female donor with ankylosing spondylitis or in good health (not recorded which). The chain has TRBV29-1 and TRBJ2-3; 8 bases fit TRBD2. The specimen sequenced was blood, either unsorted or a sorted T cell fraction (not recorded which). This chain's CDR3 is CSVEVAGSQDTQYF. In DNA, the CDR3 is TGCAGCGTTGAAGTAGCGGGGAGTCAAGATACGCAGTATTTT.